A single sample gave rise to the 2 T cell receptor beta chains below, sequenced in a study of T cell repertoires in cytomegalovirus infection. TCRdb itself ran the reads through MiXCR, one entry per CDR3 protein. The sample gives hundreds of thousands of distinct CDR3 sequences, 17% of which show up once; around 13% is in the top ten. Sequenced sample: PBMCs. These receptor sequences come from a human donor in good health (CMV status not recorded). Some clones in this sample may be carry-over from other donors' samples.

This clonotype was seen a few times. The V and J genes are TRBV28 and TRBJ1-2, with no clear D. The CDR3 contains 12 residues. Trimming took 2 bases from V and 6 from J, leaving 7 bases between them. Germline values: CDR1 MDHEN, CDR2 SYDVKM. The CDR3 DNA follows: TGTGCCAGCAGTTTAGGCAGCCATGGCTACACCTTC. Its protein is CASSLGSHGYTF.

This clonotype has only one observation. This chain links TRBV9 with TRBJ1-1; D not resolved. There are 15 residues in the CDR3. Trimming took off 4 bases at V and 2 bases at J, with 15 bases between the two ends. Germline lookup yields CDR1 SGDLS and CDR2 YYNGEE. DNA for the CDR3: TGTGCCAGCAGCCCGGGAAGATTGGCCAACACTGAAGCTTTCTTT. This codes for CASSPGRLANTEAFF.